This T cell receptor (beta chain) was sequenced in a study of CD8 T cells in ankylosing spondylitis. Study results and limitations: Disease-linked clones were reportedly significantly enriched in matched ankylosing spondylitis synovial fluid. For ankylosing spondylitis blood, a TCR beta motif of eight or nine highly homologous variants appeared characteristic.

The CDR3 spans 13 residues. Trimming took 5 bases from V and 0 from J, leaving 10 bases between them. CDR1 is DFQATT, CDR2 SNEGSKA, per germline (reference sequence). This clonotype has more than one count but fewer than ten. Antigen unknown. In making TCR beta libraries, quantitative 5'-RACE with molecular barcodes was used. TCRdb re-analysed the 5' RACE reads in MiXCR, keeping a single row per CDR3 protein. The sample contains under 950,000 distinct CDR3 sequences, around 19% of which appear only once. The source is a male donor with ankylosing spondylitis. Sequences were obtained from blood, either unsorted or a sorted T cell fraction (not recorded which). This sequence joins TRBV20-1 and TRBJ1-1; D possibly corresponds to TRBD1 (5 bases). The CDR3 sequence is CSADGTMNTEAFF. For the CDR3, the DNA is TGCAGTGCTGACGGGACCATGAACACTGAAGCTTTCTTT.